The 3 T cell receptor beta chains listed next were all sequenced from one sample in a study of T cell repertoires in cytomegalovirus infection. TCRdb re-analysed the reads in MiXCR, keeping a single row per CDR3 protein. The profile shows about 530,000 distinct CDR3 sequences, less than 30% of them singletons. The sequenced material came from PBMCs. The receptors derive from a human donor in good health (CMV status not recorded). Some clones in this sample may be carry-over from other donors' samples.

V usage is TRBV19 and J usage is TRBJ2-7; D is undetermined. Germline CDR1 reads LNHDA; CDR2 reads SQIVND (reference sequence). Trimming stripped 3 bases from V and 3 bases from J, with 18 bases between. The CDR3 is 16 amino acids. The CDR3 nucleotides are TGTGCCAGTAGTATCACTCACGGCAGCCGACTCTACGAGCAGTACTTC. Translation: CASSITHGSRLYEQYF.

In this sample, this clonotype turned up a few times. The rearrangement uses TRBV5-1 and TRBJ2-3; D is uncertain. V gave up 8 bases and J gave up 4 bases, with 11 bases separating them. This CDR3 comprises 12 residues. Per the germline V gene, CDR1 is SGHRS and CDR2 is YFSETQ. The CDR3 loop is CASGYRADTQYF. DNA of the CDR3: TGCGCCAGTGGTTATCGTGCAGATACGCAGTATTTT.

This clonotype was found a few times. The chain carries TRBV20-1 and TRBJ2-5; D gene unclear. Trimming pared 6 bases from V and 2 bases from J, leaving 7 bases between. Germline CDR1 reads DFQATT; CDR2 reads SNEGSKA (reference sequence). The length of the CDR3 is 11 residues. CDR3 sequence: CSASKQETQYF. The CDR3 DNA reads as TGCAGTGCGAGCAAGCAAGAGACCCAGTACTTC.